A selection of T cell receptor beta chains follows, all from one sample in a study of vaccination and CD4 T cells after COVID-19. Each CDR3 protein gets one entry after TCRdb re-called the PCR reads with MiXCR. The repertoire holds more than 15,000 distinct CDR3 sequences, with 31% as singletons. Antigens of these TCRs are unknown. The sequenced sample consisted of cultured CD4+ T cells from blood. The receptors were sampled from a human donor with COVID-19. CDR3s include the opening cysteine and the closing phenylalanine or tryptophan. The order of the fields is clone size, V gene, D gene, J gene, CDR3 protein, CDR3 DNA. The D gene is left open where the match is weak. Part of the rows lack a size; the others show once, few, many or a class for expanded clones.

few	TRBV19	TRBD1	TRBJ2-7	CATAPGQGTNEQYF	TGTGCCACCGCTCCGGGACAGGGGACAAACGAGCAGTACTTC
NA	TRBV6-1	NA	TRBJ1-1	CASSRRNTEAFF	TGTGCCAGCAGTAGGAGGAACACTGAAGCTTTCTTT
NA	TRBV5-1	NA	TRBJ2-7	CASSLFSIDEQYF	TGCGCCAGCAGCTTGTTCAGTATCGACGAGCAGTACTTC
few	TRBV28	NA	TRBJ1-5	CASSTGTSNQPQHF	TGTGCCAGCAGTACCGGGACGAGCAATCAGCCCCAGCATTTT
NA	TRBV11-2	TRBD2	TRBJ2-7	CASSFRTSGAPEQYF	TGTGCCAGCAGCTTCCGGACTAGCGGGGCCCCGGAGCAGTACTTC
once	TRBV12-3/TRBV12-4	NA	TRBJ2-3	CASSARTGVREASTDTQYF	TGTGCCAGCAGTGCCCGGACAGGGGTGCGGGAGGCAAGCACAGATACGCAGTATTTT
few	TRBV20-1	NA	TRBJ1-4	CSASSRGGTNEKLFF	TGCAGTGCTAGTTCCAGGGGTGGAACTAATGAAAAACTGTTTTTT
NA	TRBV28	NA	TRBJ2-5	CASSYRWGTTKKETQYF	TGTGCCAGCAGTTACCGGTGGGGCACCACAAAGAAAGAGACCCAGTACTTC
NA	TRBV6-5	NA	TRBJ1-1	CASSYVTGVMNTEAFF	TGTGCCAGCAGTTACGTAACGGGGGTCATGAACACTGAAGCTTTCTTT
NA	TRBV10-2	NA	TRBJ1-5	CASSEQGSNQPQHF	TGCGCCAGCAGTGAGCAGGGGAGCAATCAGCCCCAGCATTTT
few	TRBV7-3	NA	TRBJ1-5	CASSLGGGGPQHF	TGTGCCAGCAGCTTAGGCGGCGGGGGGCCCCAGCATTTT
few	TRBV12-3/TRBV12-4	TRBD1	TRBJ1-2	CASSQEGQVNYGYTF	TGTGCCAGCAGTCAAGAGGGACAGGTCAACTATGGCTACACCTTC
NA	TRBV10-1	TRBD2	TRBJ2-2	CASSESSGANTGELFF	TGCGCCAGCAGTGAGTCTAGCGGGGCAAACACCGGGGAGCTGTTTTTT
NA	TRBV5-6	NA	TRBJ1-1	CASSFQGRGEAFF	TGTGCCAGCAGCTTTCAGGGGAGAGGTGAAGCTTTCTTT
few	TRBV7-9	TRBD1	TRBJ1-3	CASSPGQGAGNTIYF	TGTGCCAGCAGCCCCGGACAGGGGGCTGGAAACACCATATATTTT
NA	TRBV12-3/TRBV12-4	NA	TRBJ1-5	CASSARTVSNQPQHF	TGTGCCAGCAGCGCTCGGACAGTTAGCAATCAGCCCCAGCATTTT
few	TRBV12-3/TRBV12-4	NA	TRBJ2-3	CASRPLATDTQYF	TGTGCCAGCAGACCTCTGGCCACAGATACGCAGTATTTT
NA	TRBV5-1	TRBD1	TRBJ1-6	CASSLRPGQGANSPLHF	TGCGCCAGCAGCTTACGCCCGGGACAGGGGGCTAATTCACCCCTCCACTTT